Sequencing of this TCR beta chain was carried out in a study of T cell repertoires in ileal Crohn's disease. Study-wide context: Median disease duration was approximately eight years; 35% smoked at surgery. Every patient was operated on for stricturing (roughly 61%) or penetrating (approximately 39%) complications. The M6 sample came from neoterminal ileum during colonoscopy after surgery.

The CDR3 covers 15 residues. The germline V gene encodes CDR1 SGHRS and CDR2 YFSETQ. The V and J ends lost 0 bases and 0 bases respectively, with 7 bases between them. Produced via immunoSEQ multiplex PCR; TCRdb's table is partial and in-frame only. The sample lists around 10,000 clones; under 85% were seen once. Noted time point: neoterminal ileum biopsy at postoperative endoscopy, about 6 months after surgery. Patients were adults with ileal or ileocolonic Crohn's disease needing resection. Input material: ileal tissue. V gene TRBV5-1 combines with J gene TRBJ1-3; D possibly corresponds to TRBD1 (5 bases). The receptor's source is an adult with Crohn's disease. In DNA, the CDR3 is TGCGCCAGCAGCTTGGAAGGACACTCTGGAAACACCATATATTTT. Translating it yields CASSLEGHSGNTIYF.